One sample yielded the 12 T cell receptor beta chains listed below, sequenced in a study of beta chain features in type 1 diabetes (dated by TCRdb to the late 2010s). What the research found in general, with its limitations: Type 1 diabetes patients showed a moderate but significant shortening of TCRB CDR3 length in all four CD4+ subsets.

These receptors' targets are unknown. Library method: the immunoSEQ multiplex PCR assay. The High Capacity cDNA Reverse Transcription Kit was used to reverse transcribe all of the isolated RNA, meaning that expressed TCRB transcripts were what got sequenced. The clones in this table, taken by TCRdb from immuneACCESS, are in-frame only. Not every clone is retained; where verified, under half of the shortfall comes from an unresolved V gene, and the cause of the rest is unknown. The sample data list 300,000 to 350,000 clones, and over 7% of these were observed just once. Together, the top ten hold less than 1.2% of the sample. Specimen: central memory CD4+ T cells from blood. These TCRs come from a man aged 30 to 39 with type 1 diabetes.

This clone turned up a few times. J is TRBJ2-1 and V is TRBV7-2, with 7 bases fitting TRBD1. The germline V gene has CDR1 SGHTA and CDR2 FQGNSA. V was clipped by 3 bases and J by 7 bases; unmatched bases: 12. The CDR3 sequence is 16 residues long. CDR3 sequence reads: CASSLSWTGGRNEQFF. The DNA of the CDR3 is TGTGCCAGCAGCTTGAGTTGGACAGGAGGTCGTAATGAGCAGTTCTTC.

This clone was counted many times. This chain joins TRBV4-1 and TRBJ2-3, with TRBD1 as a possible D gene (5 bases). The CDR3 runs 13 residues. Trimming took 0 bases from V and 7 from J, leaving 8 bases between them. The V gene's germline CDR1 is MGHRA and CDR2 YSYEKL. The CDR3 reads CASSQEAGYTQYF. For the CDR3, the DNA is TGCGCCAGCAGCCAAGAAGCAGGGTATACGCAGTATTTT.

This clone was counted a few times. The gene calls are TRBV19 and TRBJ1-6; D possibly corresponds to TRBD1 (5 bases). With 5 bases removed from V and 10 bases from J, the gap between germline ends came to 12 bases. Germline V gene data show CDR1 as LNHDA and CDR2 as SQIVND (reference sequence). The CDR3 runs to 13 residues. CDR3 coding DNA: TGTGCCAGTAGTGTCACAGGTGAATCACCCCTCCACTTT. The encoded protein is CASSVTGESPLHF.

This clone showed up just a few times. The chain has TRBV30 and TRBJ2-3; 11 nucleotides line up with TRBD1. The CDR3 totals 15 residues. The V gene end was trimmed by 3 bases and the J gene end by 4 bases; junction bases not matched to a gene: 6. Per germline, CDR1 GTSNPN and CDR2 SVGIG (reference sequence). CDR3 protein: CAWSRTGGRSDTQYF. The CDR3 nucleotides are TGTGCCTGGAGCCGGACAGGGGGCAGGTCAGATACGCAGTATTTT.

This chain connects TRBV28 to TRBJ2-5; D unclear. This CDR3 is built from 15 residues. CDR1 and CDR2 from the germline V gene are MDHEN and SYDVKM. V lost 5 bases to trimming and J lost 1 base, with 14 bases between them. CDR3 protein: CASSPHADLQETQYF. The CDR3 DNA reads TGTGCCAGCAGTCCCCACGCGGACCTCCAAGAGACCCAGTACTTC.

This chain joins TRBV4-3 and TRBJ2-1, with D possibly being TRBD1 (5 bases). With 0 bases removed from V and 10 bases from J, the gap between germline ends came to 13 bases. The CDR3 extends over 14 amino acids. In germline, CDR1 is LGHNA, CDR2 YSLEER. This CDR3 reads CASSQDGAFGEQFF. DNA of the CDR3: TGCGCCAGCAGCCAAGATGGGGCTTTTGGGGAGCAGTTCTTC.

The chain recombines TRBV5-6 with TRBJ2-7; 7 bases fit TRBD1. Germline CDR1 and CDR2: SGHDT and YYEEEE. This CDR3 is 15 amino acids long. V trimming: 4 bases; J trimming: 3 bases; junction bases outside the gene matches: 10. The CDR3 DNA is TGTGCCAGCAGCGGCAGTGACAGGGCCAACTACGAGCAGTACTTC. Encoded protein: CASSGSDRANYEQYF.

This clone was detected a few times. The rearrangement joins TRBV28 to TRBJ1-2, with D maybe TRBD1 (5 bases). CDR3 length equals 14 residues. Trimming removed 2 bases from V and 0 bases from J, with 7 bases in between. From germline, CDR1 is MDHEN and CDR2 SYDVKM. In DNA form, the CDR3 reads TGTGCCAGCAGTTTACCAGGGACTAACTATGGCTACACCTTC. As protein: CASSLPGTNYGYTF.

This clone has a handful of counts. This chain uses TRBV19 with TRBJ2-5; D is tentatively TRBD1 or TRBD2 (6 bases each). CDR3 size: 13 residues. CDR1 is LNHDA, CDR2 SQIVND, per germline (reference sequence). Trimming left V 10 bases short and J 1 base short, with 13 bases between. The CDR3 reads CATRGDSQETQYF. CDR3 nucleotide sequence: TGTGCCACTAGGGGGGATTCCCAAGAGACCCAGTACTTC.

This clone appeared a few times. V is TRBV5-1 and J is TRBJ2-3; D tentatively reads TRBD1 or TRBD2 (5 bases each). V lost 1 base to trimming and J lost 4 bases, with 10 bases between them. The CDR3 totals 14 residues. Germline V gene lookup returns CDR1 SGHRS and CDR2 YFSETQ. The CDR3 loop is CASSLSGAPDTQYF. Here the CDR3 DNA reads TGCGCCAGCAGCTTGTCCGGGGCCCCAGATACGCAGTATTTT.

This clone has more than one count but fewer than ten. The J gene is TRBJ2-3, the V gene TRBV2, with TRBD2 as a possible D gene (5 bases). V shed 7 bases and J shed 4 bases, with 12 bases lying between them. The CDR3 contains 13 residues. CDR1 is SNHLY, CDR2 FYNNEI, per germline. The CDR3 protein is CASNEGRADTQYF. CDR3 in DNA: TGTGCCAGCAACGAGGGTAGGGCAGATACGCAGTATTTT.

In its sample, this clone was seen a few times. The chain joins TRBV7-6 to TRBJ2-3, with D possibly being TRBD1 (6 bases). The CDR3 contains 16 residues. Germline CDR1 and CDR2: SGHVS and FNYEAQ. The V end lost 5 bases, the J end lost 0 bases, and 15 bases lay between the germline ends. The DNA for the CDR3 is TGTGCCAGCAGCCTCCAGGGGCTGGGGAGCACAGATACGCAGTATTTT. Translation: CASSLQGLGSTDTQYF. Looking up the rest from reference TRBV7-6 and TRBJ2-3 gives the full variable domain: GAGVSQSPRYKVTKRGQDVALRCDPISGHVSLYWYRQALGQGPEFLTYFNYEAQQDKSGLPNDRFSAERPEGSISTLTIQRTEQRDSAMYRCASSLQGLGSTDTQYFGPGTRLTVL.